This note documents a single T cell receptor beta chain sequence. The sample is drawn from a study of cytomegalovirus exposure and HLA in healthy donors. About the study: Earlier results showed 90 million to 120 million unique TCR beta sequences derived from approximately 170 million T cells.

In the PCR, 60 Vbeta and 13 Jbeta primers were used. TCRdb's table, derived via immunoSEQ multiplex PCR, lists solely in-frame clones and lacks some. The sample has approximately 150,000 clones, roughly 76% seen once. This CDR3 spans 16 amino acids. Trimming removed 6 bases from V and 5 bases from J; junction bases left unmatched: 10. Germline V gene data show CDR1 as MNHEY and CDR2 as SMNVEV (reference sequence). The clonotype comes from a woman between 18 and 29 years old in good health and CMV-seropositive. The chain joins TRBV27 to TRBJ1-4; TRBD1 matches 9 bases. Sequenced input: PBMCs. In DNA form, the CDR3 reads TGTGCCAGCAGCCCGTTCTTCGGACAGGGGAATGAAAAACTGTTTTTT. It translates to CASSPFFGQGNEKLFF. The full variable domain, rest sourced from reference TRBV27 and TRBJ1-4, is EAQVTQNPRYLITVTGKKLTVTCSQNMNHEYMSWYRQDPGLGLRQIYYSMNVEVTDKGDVPEGYKVSRKEKRNFPLILESPSPNQTSLYFCASSPFFGQGNEKLFFGSGTQLSVL.